Listed below are T cell receptor beta chains from one sample, sequenced in a study of CD8+CD57+ T cells in acquired aplastic anemia. TCRdb recomputed calls from the reads with MiXCR, one row per CDR3 protein. Of about 120,000 distinct CDR3 sequences listed, 45% to 60% are singletons. Input material: sorted CD4+, CD8+, or CD8+CD57+ T cells (not recorded which) from PBMCs. All receptors derive from a human donor with aplastic anemia. CDR3s include the opening cysteine and the closing phenylalanine or tryptophan. D genes are given only for firm matches. Size is stated for part of the rows, as once, few or many counts, or as a class when the clone is expanded.

D gene	J gene	clone size	V gene	CDR3 DNA	CDR3 protein
NA	TRBJ1-1	NA	TRBV9	TGTGCCAGCAGCCCGATGGGGCAGGCCAACACTGAAGCTTTCTTT	CASSPMGQANTEAFF
NA	TRBJ2-7	few	TRBV24-1	TGTGCCACCAGTGATGGCGGGGCAGATAGGTCCTACGAGCAGTACTTC	CATSDGGADRSYEQYF
NA	TRBJ1-1	few	TRBV7-2	TGTGCCAGCAGCCCCTACAACACTGAAGCTTTCTTT	CASSPYNTEAFF
NA	TRBJ1-1	NA	TRBV10-1	TGCGCCAGCGGTGAAAATGGCCAACTGAACACTGAAGCTTTCTTT	CASGENGQLNTEAFF
TRBD1	TRBJ1-2	few	TRBV19	TGTGCCAGTAGTGAACAGGGGAGCTATGGCTACACCTTC	CASSEQGSYGYTF
NA	TRBJ1-4	NA	TRBV20-1	TGCAGTGCTAGAACGGGGAGGGCTAATGAAAAACTGTTTTTT	CSARTGRANEKLFF
NA	TRBJ2-2	NA	TRBV12-3/TRBV12-4	TGTGCCAGCAGATTAGAGGGGCCCGCCGGGGAGCTGTTTTTT	CASRLEGPAGELFF
TRBD1	TRBJ2-7	NA	TRBV9	TGTGCCAGTCCCCAGACAGGGGGCAGCTACGAGCAGTACTTC	CASPQTGGSYEQYF
TRBD1	TRBJ1-5	NA	TRBV20-1	TGCAGTGCCGCGGGACAGCATAGCAATCAGCCCCAGCATTTT	CSAAGQHSNQPQHF
NA	TRBJ2-5	NA	TRBV7-9	TGTGCCAGCAGACCACGGATCCGGGAAGAGACCCAGTACTTC	CASRPRIREETQYF
TRBD1	TRBJ2-1	NA	TRBV11-1	TGTGCCAGCAGCCGCGGGGGACAGGGGGACAATGAGCAGTTCTTC	CASSRGGQGDNEQFF
TRBD1	TRBJ1-6	NA	TRBV5-1	TGCGCCAGCAGCTTGGAAGGACAGGGTCGTTCACCCCTCCACTTT	CASSLEGQGRSPLHF
NA	TRBJ1-5	NA	TRBV10-3	TGTGCCATCAGTGAGTCGATTACCGAGGGGGGCAATCAGCCCCAGCATTTT	CAISESITEGGNQPQHF
NA	TRBJ2-7	once	TRBV29-1	TGCAGCGTTGAAGGGTTGGGCGGTGCGTACGAGCAGTACTTC	CSVEGLGGAYEQYF
TRBD1	TRBJ2-7	many	TRBV7-9	TGTGCCAGCAGCTCCAGGGACAGGAGCTACGAGCAGTACTTC	CASSSRDRSYEQYF
NA	TRBJ2-7	NA	TRBV20-1	TGCAGTGCTAGAATTGGGGAGGAGCAGTACTTC	CSARIGEEQYF
TRBD1	TRBJ2-3	NA	TRBV25-1	TGTGCCAGCAGTGATAGGGGACAGGTCACAGATACGCAGTATTTT	CASSDRGQVTDTQYF
NA	TRBJ1-5	few	TRBV2	TGTGCCAGAAGGGGTTATAGCAATCAGCCCCAGCATTTT	CARRGYSNQPQHF
NA	TRBJ1-2	NA	TRBV19	TGTGCCAGCCTCTCAGCGGGTTATGATGGCTACACCTTC	CASLSAGYDGYTF
NA	TRBJ2-1	NA	TRBV2	TGTGCCAGCAGCTGGGGAACAGGGAGCTACAATGAGCAGTTCTTC	CASSWGTGSYNEQFF
TRBD2	TRBJ2-7	once	TRBV7-8	TGTGCCAGCAGCACCCAGGGACTAGCGGGAAATAGCGAGCAGTACTTC	CASSTQGLAGNSEQYF
NA	TRBJ1-2	many	TRBV19	TGTGCCAGTAGTATAAAGTGGGGCCGTTATCCTAACTATGGCTACACCTTC	CASSIKWGRYPNYGYTF
NA	TRBJ2-1	many	TRBV6-6	TGTGCCAGCTCCGGGACAAGGGGGGACAATGAGCAGTTCTTC	CASSGTRGDNEQFF
NA	TRBJ2-1	NA	TRBV28	TGTGCCAGCCACCGAGGGGGTTTGGGGGCCAATGAGCAGTTCTTC	CASHRGGLGANEQFF
NA	TRBJ2-5	NA	TRBV19	TGTGCCAGTAGTAAGGGACGGGAAGAGACCCAGTACTTC	CASSKGREETQYF
NA	TRBJ2-7	NA	TRBV20-1	TGCAGTGCAACATACAGGGTTGTGAACGAGCAGTACTTC	CSATYRVVNEQYF
NA	TRBJ2-5	NA	TRBV19	TGTGCCAGTAGTATAGCTAGTGGAGAGACCCAGTACTTC	CASSIASGETQYF
TRBD1	TRBJ1-5	NA	TRBV24-1	TGTGCCACCAGTGTCGGGACAGAGGGAGTATTTAGCAATCAGCCCCAGCATTTT	CATSVGTEGVFSNQPQHF
TRBD1	TRBJ2-7	NA	TRBV19	TGTGCCAGTAGACGTCCCCGACAGGGTGACGAGCAGTACTTC	CASRRPRQGDEQYF
TRBD2	TRBJ2-7	few	TRBV3-1	TGTGCCAGCAGCGCCGGGACTAGATCCCCCTTAGACGAGCAGTACTTC	CASSAGTRSPLDEQYF
NA	TRBJ2-1	NA	TRBV15	TGTGCCACCAAATACAATGAGCAGTTCTTC	CATKYNEQFF
TRBD1	TRBJ2-3	NA	TRBV2	TGTGCCAGCAGGAAGGACAGGGGCGGCACAGATACGCAGTATTTT	CASRKDRGGTDTQYF
NA	TRBJ1-2	NA	TRBV19	TGTGCCAGTAGGGTCAGCTCTGGAAACACCTTC	CASRVSSGNTF
TRBD2	TRBJ2-1	many	TRBV4-1	TGCGCCAGCAGCCACCAAAGCGGGAATGTCTTGAATGAGCAGTTCTTC	CASSHQSGNVLNEQFF
TRBD2	TRBJ2-1	NA	TRBV7-9	TGTGCCAGCAGCTTACCTAGCGGGAGCAATGAGCAGTTCTTC	CASSLPSGSNEQFF
NA	TRBJ2-2	many	TRBV12-3/TRBV12-4	TGTGCCAGCAGTTTGGACACCCACACCGGGGAGCTGTTTTTT	CASSLDTHTGELFF
NA	TRBJ2-2	NA	TRBV7-9	TGTGCCAGCAGCTTAGATGGGAGGACCGGGGAGCTGTTTTTT	CASSLDGRTGELFF
TRBD2	TRBJ2-5	many	TRBV7-9	TGTGCCAGCAGCTCCGGGACTAGCGGGGTCAGGGCCCAGTACTTC	CASSSGTSGVRAQYF
NA	TRBJ1-6	NA	TRBV6-5	TGTGCCAGCAGTTACTCGGGCCTGGGGTCACCCCTCCACTTT	CASSYSGLGSPLHF
NA	TRBJ2-7	NA	TRBV12-3/TRBV12-4	TGTGCCAGCAGGGGGGCCGGGTCCTACGAGCAGTACTTC	CASRGAGSYEQYF
TRBD2	TRBJ2-5	NA	TRBV2	TGTGCCAGCAGTCGGGGGGGTGAGACCCAGTACTTC	CASSRGGETQYF
TRBD2	TRBJ2-1	once	TRBV25-1	TGTGCCAGCAGCGCCACGGCGGGAGGGCCCAATGAGCAGTTCTTC	CASSATAGGPNEQFF
NA	TRBJ1-1	NA	TRBV7-9	TGTGCCAGCAGCCAAGAAACTGAAGCTTTCTTT	CASSQETEAFF
NA	TRBJ1-5	NA	TRBV12-3/TRBV12-4	TGTGCCAGCAGAACAGGGTATCAGCCCCAGCATTTT	CASRTGYQPQHF
NA	TRBJ2-5	NA	TRBV4-2	TGTGCCAGCATCCAAGGATTAGGGGAGGTTGAGACCCAGTACTTC	CASIQGLGEVETQYF